Below, 23 T cell receptor beta chains from the same sample are listed, as sequenced in a study of blood T cell repertoires in COVID-19. The table came from immunoSEQ multiplex PCR; TCRdb's copy has only in-frame clones and leaves some out. Seen here are approximately 300,000 clones, over 85% observed once, and the top ten hold 1.5% to 2%. Sequenced: peripheral blood. Receptor source: a woman younger than 45 with COVID-19, enrolled during active disease.

This rearrangement joins TRBV19 to TRBJ1-1; D is perhaps TRBD1 (5 bases). The germline V and J ends were trimmed by 3 bases and 1 base, with 12 bases remaining between them. The CDR3 has 15 residues. In germline, CDR1 is LNHDA, CDR2 SQIVND (reference sequence). CDR3 sequence: CASSIGGARNTEAFF. CDR3 nucleotides: TGTGCCAGTAGTATCGGCGGGGCTCGGAACACTGAAGCTTTCTTT.

The rearrangement links TRBV5-1 to TRBJ2-7, with TRBD1 identical over 12 bases. CDR3 size: 17 residues. The germline V gene encodes CDR1 SGHRS and CDR2 YFSETQ. Losses at the gene ends were 4 bases for V and 0 bases for J; bases not matched to a gene: 8. The CDR3 nucleotides are TGCGCCAGCAGCCCTGGGACAGGGGGCCTTAGCTCCTACGAGCAGTACTTC. Amino acid sequence: CASSPGTGGLSSYEQYF.

The CDR3 loop reads CASSLGLGQGFINTEAFF. For the CDR3, the DNA is TGCGCCAGCAGCTTGGGCCTCGGACAGGGTTTTATTAACACTGAAGCTTTCTTT. The chain couples TRBV5-1 to TRBJ1-1, with 8 bases matching TRBD1. The CDR3 length is 18 residues. Trimming at V came to 0 bases and at J to 2 bases, leaving 12 bases not matched to a gene. CDR1 is SGHRS, CDR2 YFSETQ, per germline.

This clone has only a few counts. The chain combines TRBV7-2 with TRBJ2-1; D may be TRBD2 (5 bases). With 1 base removed from V and 1 base from J, the gap between germline ends came to 14 bases. Germline V CDR1 and CDR2: SGHTA, FQGNSA. This CDR3 comprises 17 residues. The CDR3 DNA reads TGTGCCAGCAGCTTAGGGGGTGGCAGGAGGTCCTACAATGAGCAGTTCTTC. Protein product: CASSLGGGRRSYNEQFF.

The V call is TRBV2, the J call TRBJ2-7; 8 nucleotides align to TRBD2. CDR1 and CDR2 from the germline V gene are SNHLY and FYNNEI. The CDR3 runs to 14 residues. V was pared by 5 bases and J by 3 bases, with 6 bases of the junction left unmatched. The CDR3 region has the DNA TGTGCCAGCAGTATCGGCCTAGCGGGCTACGAGCAGTACTTC. It specifies CASSIGLAGYEQYF.

This chain connects TRBV5-1 to TRBJ2-1; 11 bases match TRBD2. This CDR3 contains 15 residues. V lost 4 bases, J lost 7 bases, and 7 bases stayed unmatched. Per germline, CDR1 SGHRS and CDR2 YFSETQ. CDR3 DNA sequence: TGCGCCAGCAGCCTCTCCGGGACTAGCGGAAATGAGCAGTTCTTC. Translation: CASSLSGTSGNEQFF.

V usage is TRBV3-1 (or the pseudogene TRBV3-2) and J usage is TRBJ2-7, with D possibly being TRBD2 (6 bases). CDR1 is LGHDT, CDR2 YNNKEL, per germline (reference sequence). The CDR3 has 14 residues. The V end lost 5 bases, the J end lost 3 bases, and 14 bases lay between the germline ends. In DNA form, the CDR3 reads TGTGCCAGCAGCGGGACTGGCGCGGGCTACGAGCAGTACTTC. Protein product: CASSGTGAGYEQYF.

CDR3 sequence: CAWTGTESYEQYF. The CDR3 DNA follows: TGTGCCTGGACCGGGACAGAGTCCTACGAGCAGTACTTC. The genes are TRBV30 and TRBJ2-7; 7 positions match TRBD1. CDR1 and CDR2 (germline): GTSNPN, SVGIG (reference sequence). The CDR3 spans 13 residues. V trimming: 4 bases; J trimming: 1 base; junction bases outside the gene matches: 4.

V and J are TRBV5-1 and TRBJ1-1, with D possibly TRBD1 on 5 matching bases. Germline V gives CDR1 SGHRS, CDR2 YFSETQ. Trimming took off 0 bases at V and 7 bases at J, with 19 bases between the two ends. The CDR3 spans 16 residues. Written as DNA, the CDR3 is TGCGCCAGCAGCTTGGATTCCGTACGGACTACAGGTGAAGCTTTCTTT. Its translation is CASSLDSVRTTGEAFF.

The rearrangement joins TRBV30 to TRBJ1-2; D unclear. Germline values: CDR1 GTSNPN, CDR2 SVGIG (reference sequence). The length of the CDR3 is 11 residues. The CDR3 region is CALENGYGYTF. The CDR3 DNA reads as TGTGCTCTGGAGAATGGGTATGGCTACACCTTC.

This rearrangement joins TRBV5-1 to TRBJ2-5, with D unresolved. CDR1 is SGHRS and CDR2 is YFSETQ in the germline V gene. CDR3 length: 15 residues. V was clipped by 4 bases and J by 1 base, with 14 bases between them. The CDR3 nucleotides are TGCGCCAGCAGCGCCGACCCTCACAGCCAAGAGACCCAGTACTTC. Residues: CASSADPHSQETQYF.

A few counts support this clone. The CDR3 DNA follows: TGTGCCAGCAGCTTAGACACGGGGACCTATAATTCACCCCTCCACTTT. The encoded protein is CASSLDTGTYNSPLHF. The chain uses TRBV11-2 and TRBJ1-6; D ambiguous. V was clipped by 0 bases and J by 2 bases, with 8 bases between them. Germline loops: CDR1 SGHAT, CDR2 FQNNGV. This CDR3 contains 16 residues.

Comments on this clone: Other nucleotide sequences in the sample specify the same CDR3. The chain joins TRBV6-5 to TRBJ1-2; no clear D gene. Trimming removed 2 bases from V and 5 bases from J, with 6 bases in between. Looked up from germline, CDR1 is MNHEY and CDR2 is SVGAGI. The CDR3 spans 12 residues. DNA for the CDR3: TGTGCCAGCAGTTACCGGGGTTATGGCTACACCTTC. Its translation is CASSYRGYGYTF.

CDR3 DNA sequence: TGTGCCAGCTGGACAGGGTGGAATGGCTACACCTTC. As protein: CASWTGWNGYTF. The V gene is TRBV3-1 (or the pseudogene TRBV3-2), the J gene TRBJ1-2, with TRBD1 matching over 8 bases. There are 12 residues in the CDR3. With 8 bases clipped from V and 6 bases from J, the junction kept 5 bases outside the gene matches. The V gene's germline CDR1 is LGHDT and CDR2 YNNKEL (reference sequence).

J is TRBJ2-5 and V is TRBV5-5, with TRBD1 matching over 7 bases. With V trimmed by 0 bases and J by 2 bases, 7 bases remained unmatched. Germline-derived CDR1 and CDR2 are SGHKS and YYEKEE (reference sequence). The length of the CDR3 is 16 residues. The CDR3 nucleotides are TGTGCCAGCAGCTTGGCGGGTCACAGGGGACAAGAGACCCAGTACTTC. Protein sequence: CASSLAGHRGQETQYF.

The V call is TRBV2, the J call TRBJ1-2, with TRBD1 matching over 10 bases. The CDR3 consists of 17 residues. The germline gives CDR1 SNHLY, CDR2 FYNNEI. V was clipped by 7 bases and J by 2 bases; unmatched bases: 13. The CDR3 DNA reads TGTGCCAGCAAAGCCTGGGGACAGGGGCCCCCCAACTATGGCTACACCTTC. Its protein product is CASKAWGQGPPNYGYTF.

This chain uses TRBV27 with TRBJ2-7; weak D call: TRBD1 (7 bases). Germline assignment: CDR1 MNHEY and CDR2 SMNVEV (reference sequence). Trimming removed 6 bases at V and 5 bases at J, with 11 bases between. The CDR3 contains 12 residues. For the CDR3, the DNA is TGTGCCAGCAGGACAGGGAGGAACGAGCAGTACTTC. This sequence encodes CASRTGRNEQYF.

This chain connects TRBV5-4 to TRBJ1-1; TRBD1 might be the D (6 bases). Germline V gives CDR1 SGHNT, CDR2 YYREEE (reference sequence). V gave up 4 bases and J gave up 1 base, with 11 bases separating them. The CDR3 is made up of 14 amino acids. CDR3 coding DNA: TGTGCCAGCAGCGCGCCGACAGGGAACACTGAAGCTTTCTTT. It codes for CASSAPTGNTEAFF.

The chain couples TRBV3-1 (or the pseudogene TRBV3-2) to TRBJ2-5; a possible D gene is TRBD2 (5 bases). Germline-derived CDR1 and CDR2 are LGHDT and YNNKEL (reference sequence). Trimming cost V 4 bases and J 4 bases, with 7 bases left between them. The CDR3 loop spans 12 amino acids. CDR3 bases: TGTGCCAGCAGCCGGACTCGAGAGACCCAGTACTTC. This codes for CASSRTRETQYF.

The chain has TRBV19 and TRBJ1-3, with 7 bases aligning to TRBD1. V was pared by 6 bases and J by 2 bases, with 7 bases of the junction left unmatched. Germline V gene lookup returns CDR1 LNHDA and CDR2 SQIVND (reference sequence). The CDR3 has 15 amino acids. The CDR3 region is CASRTNTGAGNTIYF. CDR3 in DNA: TGTGCCAGTAGGACAAATACAGGGGCTGGAAACACCATATATTTT.

This clone was detected only once. The genes are TRBV12-3 or TRBV12-4 and TRBJ1-1; D perhaps matches TRBD1 (6 bases). The length of the CDR3 is 11 residues. The V and J ends lost 8 bases and 7 bases respectively, with 11 bases between them. This CDR3 is CASVQGLEAFF. For the CDR3, the DNA is TGTGCCAGCGTTCAGGGGCTTGAAGCTTTCTTT.

The chain couples TRBV23-1 to TRBJ1-1; 7 bases align to TRBD1. TRBV23-1 is reported as an ORF; its role is uncertain. V was clipped by 9 bases and J by 0 bases; unmatched bases: 10. The CDR3 loop spans 15 amino acids. The CDR3 reads CARIKGAGMNTEAFF. In nucleotides, the CDR3 is TGCGCCAGGATTAAGGGGGCCGGCATGAACACTGAAGCTTTCTTT.

V usage is TRBV5-4 and J usage is TRBJ2-1, with D perhaps TRBD1 (6 bases). The CDR3 spans 15 residues. Germline values: CDR1 SGHNT, CDR2 YYREEE (reference sequence). Trimming took 1 base from V and 4 from J, leaving 12 bases between them. The CDR3 spells CASSLFQGWYNEQFF. CDR3 DNA sequence: TGTGCCAGCAGCTTGTTTCAGGGGTGGTACAATGAGCAGTTCTTC.